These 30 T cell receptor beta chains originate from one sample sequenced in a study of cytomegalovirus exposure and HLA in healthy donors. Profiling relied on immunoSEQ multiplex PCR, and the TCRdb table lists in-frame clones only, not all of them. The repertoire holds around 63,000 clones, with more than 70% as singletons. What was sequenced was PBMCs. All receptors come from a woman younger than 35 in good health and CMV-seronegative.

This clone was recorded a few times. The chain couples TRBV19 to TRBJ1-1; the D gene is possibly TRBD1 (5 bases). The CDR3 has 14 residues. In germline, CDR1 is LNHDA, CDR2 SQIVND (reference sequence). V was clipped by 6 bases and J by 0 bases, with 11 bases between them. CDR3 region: CASSPDSLNTEAFF. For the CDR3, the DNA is TGTGCCAGTAGCCCTGACAGCTTGAACACTGAAGCTTTCTTT.

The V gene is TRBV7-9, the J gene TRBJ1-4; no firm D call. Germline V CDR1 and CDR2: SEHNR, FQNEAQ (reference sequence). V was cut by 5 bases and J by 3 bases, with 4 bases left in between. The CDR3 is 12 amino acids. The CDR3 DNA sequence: TGTGCCAGCAGCCAATCTAATGAAAAACTGTTTTTT. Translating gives CASSQSNEKLFF.

The CDR3: CASSLLGGGEETQYF. The CDR3, as DNA: TGTGCCAGCAGCTTATTAGGGGGGGGCGAAGAGACCCAGTACTTC. This chain joins TRBV7-2 and TRBJ2-5; weak D call: TRBD2 (7 bases). The length of the CDR3 is 15 residues. V lost 2 bases and J lost 3, with 13 bases in between. CDR1 and CDR2 (germline): SGHTA, FQGNSA.

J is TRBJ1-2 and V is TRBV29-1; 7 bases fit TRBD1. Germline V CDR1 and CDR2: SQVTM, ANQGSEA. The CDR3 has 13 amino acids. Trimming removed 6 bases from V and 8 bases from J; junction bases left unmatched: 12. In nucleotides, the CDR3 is TGCAGCGTCAAAACTACAGGGGAAGGGGGCTACACCTTC. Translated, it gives CSVKTTGEGGYTF. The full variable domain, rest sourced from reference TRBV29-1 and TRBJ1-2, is SAVISQKPSRDICQRGTSLTIQCQVDSQVTMMFWYRQQPGQSLTLIATANQGSEATYESGFVIDKFPISRPNLTFSTLTVSNMSPEDSSIYLCSVKTTGEGGYTFGSGTRLTVV.

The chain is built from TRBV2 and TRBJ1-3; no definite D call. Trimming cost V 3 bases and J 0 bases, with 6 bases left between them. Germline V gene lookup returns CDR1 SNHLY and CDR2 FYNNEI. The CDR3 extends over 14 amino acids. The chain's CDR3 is CASSDPLSGNTIYF. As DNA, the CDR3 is TGTGCCAGCAGTGATCCACTCTCTGGAAACACCATATATTTT.

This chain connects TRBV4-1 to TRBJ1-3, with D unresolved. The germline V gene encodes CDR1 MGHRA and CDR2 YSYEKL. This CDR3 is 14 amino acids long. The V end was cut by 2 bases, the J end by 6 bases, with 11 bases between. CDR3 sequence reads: CASSQLARLNTIYF. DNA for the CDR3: TGCGCCAGCAGCCAACTTGCCAGATTAAACACCATATATTTT.

The CDR3 loop reads CASTNYGVTEAFF. The CDR3 DNA reads TGTGCCAGCACGAACTACGGGGTCACTGAAGCTTTCTTT. The rearrangement joins TRBV27 to TRBJ1-1, with D unresolved. The CDR3 runs to 13 residues. Germline values: CDR1 MNHEY, CDR2 SMNVEV (reference sequence). V shed 7 bases and J shed 4 bases, with 13 bases lying between them.

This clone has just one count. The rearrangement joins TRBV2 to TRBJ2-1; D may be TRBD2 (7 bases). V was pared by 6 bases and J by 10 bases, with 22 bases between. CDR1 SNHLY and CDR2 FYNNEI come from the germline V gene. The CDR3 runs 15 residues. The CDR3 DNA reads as TGTGCCAGCAGCACGGAGGGGGGCGGGAGTTACGAGCAGTTCTTC. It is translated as CASSTEGGGSYEQFF.

The CDR3 spells CASNELQYAGELFF. The CDR3 nucleotides read TGTGCCAGCAACGAGCTTCAATATGCCGGGGAGCTGTTTTTT. V usage is TRBV6-1 and J usage is TRBJ2-2; D remains unclear. The CDR3 covers 14 residues. Germline V gives CDR1 MNHNS, CDR2 SASEGT. With 7 bases removed from V and 6 bases from J, the gap between germline ends came to 15 bases.

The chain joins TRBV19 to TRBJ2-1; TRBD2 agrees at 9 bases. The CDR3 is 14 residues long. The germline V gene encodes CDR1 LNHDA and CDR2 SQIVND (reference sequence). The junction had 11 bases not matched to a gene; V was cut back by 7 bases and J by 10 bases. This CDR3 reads CASNNLAGDWEQFF. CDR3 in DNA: TGTGCCAGTAATAACTTAGCGGGAGATTGGGAGCAGTTCTTC.

The CDR3 coding sequence is TGCGCCATCGATCCGTACAGGTCGCGCTACTCTGGGGCCAACGTCCTGACTTTC. Translating it yields CAIDPYRSRYSGANVLTF. This sequence joins TRBV10-1 and TRBJ2-6; weak D call: TRBD1 (5 bases). The germline CDR1 and CDR2 sequences are WNHNN and SYGVQD (reference sequence). V was trimmed by 10 bases and J by 0 bases, leaving 22 bases between them. This CDR3 is 18 amino acids long.

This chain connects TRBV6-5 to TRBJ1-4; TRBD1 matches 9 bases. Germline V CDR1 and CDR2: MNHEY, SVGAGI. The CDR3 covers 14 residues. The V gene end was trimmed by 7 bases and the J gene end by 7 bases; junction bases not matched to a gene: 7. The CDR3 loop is CASKTGGSGEKLFF. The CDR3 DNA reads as TGTGCCAGCAAGACAGGGGGGTCTGGTGAAAAACTGTTTTTT.

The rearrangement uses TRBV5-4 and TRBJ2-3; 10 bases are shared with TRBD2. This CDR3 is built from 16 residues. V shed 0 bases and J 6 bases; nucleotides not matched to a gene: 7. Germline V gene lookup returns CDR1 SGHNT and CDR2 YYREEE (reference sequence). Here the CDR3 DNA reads TGTGCCAGCAGCTTGGCCCGGCTAGCGGGAGTGGATACGCAGTATTTT. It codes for CASSLARLAGVDTQYF.

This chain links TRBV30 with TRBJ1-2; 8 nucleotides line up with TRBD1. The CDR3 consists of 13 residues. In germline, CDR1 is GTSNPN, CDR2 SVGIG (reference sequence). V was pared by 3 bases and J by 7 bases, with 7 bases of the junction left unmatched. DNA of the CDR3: TGTGCCTGGAGCGGACAGGGAGTAGGTGGCTACACCTTC. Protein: CAWSGQGVGGYTF.

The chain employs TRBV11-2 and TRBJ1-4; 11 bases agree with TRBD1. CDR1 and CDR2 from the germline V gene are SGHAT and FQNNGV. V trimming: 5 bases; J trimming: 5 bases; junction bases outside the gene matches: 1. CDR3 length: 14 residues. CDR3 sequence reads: CASSRDRGNEKLFF. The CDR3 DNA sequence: TGTGCCAGCAGCCGGGACAGGGGGAATGAAAAACTGTTTTTT. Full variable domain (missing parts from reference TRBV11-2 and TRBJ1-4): EAGVAQSPRYKIIEKRQSVAFWCNPISGHATLYWYQQILGQGPKLLIQFQNNGVVDDSQLPKDRFSAERLKGVDSTLKIQPAKLEDSAVYLCASSRDRGNEKLFFGSGTQLSVL.

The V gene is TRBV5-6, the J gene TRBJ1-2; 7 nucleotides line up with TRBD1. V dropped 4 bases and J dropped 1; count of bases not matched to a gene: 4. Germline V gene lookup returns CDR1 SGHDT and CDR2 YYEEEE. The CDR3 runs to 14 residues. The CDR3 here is CASSRDSLNYGYTF. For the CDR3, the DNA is TGTGCCAGCAGCAGGGACAGCCTTAACTATGGCTACACCTTC.

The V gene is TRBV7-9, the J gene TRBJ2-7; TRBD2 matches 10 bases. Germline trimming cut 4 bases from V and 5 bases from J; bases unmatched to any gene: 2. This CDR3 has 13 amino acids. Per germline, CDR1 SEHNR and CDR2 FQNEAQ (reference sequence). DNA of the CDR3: TGTGCCAGCAGCTATCTAGCGGGAGACGAGCAGTACTTC. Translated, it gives CASSYLAGDEQYF. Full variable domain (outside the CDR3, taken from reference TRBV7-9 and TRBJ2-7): DTGVSQNPRHKITKRGQNVTFRCDPISEHNRLYWYRQTLGQGPEFLTYFQNEAQLEKSRLLSDRFSAERPKGSFSTLEIQRTEQGDSAMYLCASSYLAGDEQYFGPGTRLTVT.

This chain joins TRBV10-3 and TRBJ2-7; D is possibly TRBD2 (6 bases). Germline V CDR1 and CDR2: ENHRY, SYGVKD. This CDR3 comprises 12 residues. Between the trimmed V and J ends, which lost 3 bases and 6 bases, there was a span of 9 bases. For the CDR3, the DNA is TGTGCCATCAGTGACCGGGAGAGCGAGCAGTACTTC. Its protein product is CAISDRESEQYF.

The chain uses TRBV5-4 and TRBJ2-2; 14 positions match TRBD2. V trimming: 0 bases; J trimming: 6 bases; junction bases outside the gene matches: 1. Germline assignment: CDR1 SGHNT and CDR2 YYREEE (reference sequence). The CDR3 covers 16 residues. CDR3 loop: CASSLGLAGGAGELFF. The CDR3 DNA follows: TGTGCCAGCAGCTTGGGACTAGCGGGAGGGGCCGGGGAGCTGTTTTTT.

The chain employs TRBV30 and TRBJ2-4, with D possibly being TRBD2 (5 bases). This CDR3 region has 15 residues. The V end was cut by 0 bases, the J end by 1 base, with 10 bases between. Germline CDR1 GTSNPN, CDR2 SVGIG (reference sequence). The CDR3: CAWSVRGMAKNIQYF. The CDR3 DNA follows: TGTGCCTGGAGTGTACGGGGTATGGCCAAAAACATTCAGTACTTC.

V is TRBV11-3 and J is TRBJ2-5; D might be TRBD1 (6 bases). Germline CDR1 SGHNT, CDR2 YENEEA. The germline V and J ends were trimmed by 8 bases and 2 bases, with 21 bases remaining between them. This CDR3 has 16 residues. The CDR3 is CASRYQRQAPQETQYF. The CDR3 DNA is TGTGCCAGCCGATATCAACGACAGGCACCGCAAGAGACCCAGTACTTC.

In nucleotides, the CDR3 is TGCGCCAGCGGATTCCGGGGACAGGGGACAGATACGCAGTATTTT. Amino acids: CASGFRGQGTDTQYF. The chain links TRBV5-1 to TRBJ2-3; 10 nucleotides align to TRBD1. Trimming cost V 7 bases and J 3 bases; bases outside gene matches: 8. The length of the CDR3 is 15 residues. The germline CDR1 and CDR2 sequences are SGHRS and YFSETQ.

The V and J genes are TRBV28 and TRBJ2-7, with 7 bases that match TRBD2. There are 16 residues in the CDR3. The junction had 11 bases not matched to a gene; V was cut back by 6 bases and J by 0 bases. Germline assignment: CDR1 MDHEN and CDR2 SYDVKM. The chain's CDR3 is CASRKRWEGGSYEQYF. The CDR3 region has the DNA TGTGCCAGCAGAAAGAGGTGGGAGGGAGGCTCCTACGAGCAGTACTTC.

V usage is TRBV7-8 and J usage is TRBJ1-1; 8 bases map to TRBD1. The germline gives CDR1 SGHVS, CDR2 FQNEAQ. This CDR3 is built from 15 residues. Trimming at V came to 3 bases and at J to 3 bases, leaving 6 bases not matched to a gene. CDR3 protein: CASSLGQAGDTEAFF. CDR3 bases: TGTGCCAGCAGCTTGGGACAGGCTGGGGACACTGAAGCTTTCTTT. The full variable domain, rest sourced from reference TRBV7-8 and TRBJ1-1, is GAGVSQSPRYKVAKRGQDVALRCDPISGHVSLFWYQQALGQGPEFLTYFQNEAQLDKSGLPSDRFFAERPEGSVSTLKIQRTQQEDSAVYLCASSLGQAGDTEAFFGQGTRLTVV.

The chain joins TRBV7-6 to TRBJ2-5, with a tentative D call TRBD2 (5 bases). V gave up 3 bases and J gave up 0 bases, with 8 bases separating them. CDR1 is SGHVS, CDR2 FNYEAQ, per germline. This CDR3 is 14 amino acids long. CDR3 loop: CASSFGNHQETQYF. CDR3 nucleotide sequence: TGTGCCAGCAGCTTCGGGAACCACCAAGAGACCCAGTACTTC.

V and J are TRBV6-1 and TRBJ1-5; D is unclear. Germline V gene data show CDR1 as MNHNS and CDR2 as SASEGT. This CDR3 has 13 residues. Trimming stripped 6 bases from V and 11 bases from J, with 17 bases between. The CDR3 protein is CASSLRGPDAQHF. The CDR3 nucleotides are TGTGCCAGCAGCCTCCGGGGTCCTGACGCCCAGCATTTT.

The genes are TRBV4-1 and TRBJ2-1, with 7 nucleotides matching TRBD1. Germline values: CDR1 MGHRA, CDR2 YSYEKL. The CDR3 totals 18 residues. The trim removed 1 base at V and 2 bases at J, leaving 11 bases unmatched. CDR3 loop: CASSQVTQGVLTYNEQFF. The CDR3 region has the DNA TGCGCCAGCAGCCAAGTAACGCAGGGGGTACTGACCTACAATGAGCAGTTCTTC.

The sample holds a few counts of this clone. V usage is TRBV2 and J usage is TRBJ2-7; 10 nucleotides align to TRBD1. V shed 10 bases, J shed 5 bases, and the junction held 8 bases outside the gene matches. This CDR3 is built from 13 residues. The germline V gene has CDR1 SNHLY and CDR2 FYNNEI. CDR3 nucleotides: TGTGCCACCCTGGGACAGGGGTCCAACGAGCAGTACTTC. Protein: CATLGQGSNEQYF.

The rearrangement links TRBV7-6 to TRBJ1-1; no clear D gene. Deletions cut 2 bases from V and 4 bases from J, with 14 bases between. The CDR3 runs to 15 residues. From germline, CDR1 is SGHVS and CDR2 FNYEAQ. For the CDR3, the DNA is TGTGCCAGCAGCTTAACTGGGCATGAAAGCACTGAAGCTTTCTTT. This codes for CASSLTGHESTEAFF.

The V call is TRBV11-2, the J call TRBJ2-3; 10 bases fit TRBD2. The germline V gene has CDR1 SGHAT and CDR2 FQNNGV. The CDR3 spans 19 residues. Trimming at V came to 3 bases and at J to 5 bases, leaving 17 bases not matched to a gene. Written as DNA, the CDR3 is TGTGCCAGCAGCTTGACCGGGAAGGGTAGCGGGAGGCCAGGAGATACGCAGTATTTT. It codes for CASSLTGKGSGRPGDTQYF.